Given below is one T cell receptor (beta chain) in context. Germline CDR1 reads MDHEN; CDR2 reads SYDVKM. This CDR3 region has 15 residues. V lost 7 bases and J lost 11, with 26 bases in between. This record comes from a study of blood T cell repertoires in COVID-19. In the study overall: Acute-phase and convalescent COVID-19 samples originated in the United States, Italy and Spain. PBMCs, B-cell-depleted T cells, or T cells provided the cDNA or gDNA that made up the material.

Source study methods: For nucleated cells, counts were estimated from reference gene primer amplification. Assay: immunoSEQ multiplex PCR; the TCRdb copy retains only in-frame clones and omits some. Clone size and the V and J calls come from that table; the DNA yielded D and trimming. This repertoire shows approximately 100,000 clones, about 89% found once; its top ten account for under 20%. The origin of this receptor is a human donor with acute or convalescent COVID-19. The donor label of this sample is uncertain. The sequenced material came from peripheral blood. The chain employs TRBV28 and TRBJ1-1; D ambiguous. The CDR3 nucleotides read TGTGCCAGCACCCCCCAGGCCGCCGAGGGATATCGGGCTTTCTTT. Translation: CASTPQAAEGYRAFF.